What follows are 5 T cell receptor beta chains derived from one specimen sequenced in a study of Graves' ophthalmopathy and Graves' hyperthyroidism. RNA served as the template for amplifying TCR beta CDR3 regions. Second-round multiplex PCR followed a first-round RT-PCR using HTBI primers. TCRdb reanalysed the multiplex PCR reads using MiXCR and keeps one entry per CDR3 protein. The sample has around 670,000 distinct CDR3 sequences, 40% seen once. Sequencing was performed on peripheral blood. These receptors came from an adult man with Graves' ophthalmopathy.

The chain recombines TRBV15 with TRBJ2-5, with D unclear. The germline gives CDR1 LNHNV, CDR2 YYDKDF (reference sequence). Between the trimmed V and J ends, which lost 7 bases and 7 bases, there was a span of 22 bases. The CDR3 is made up of 15 amino acids. This chain's CDR3 is CATISESGAQWTQYF. In DNA form, the CDR3 reads TGTGCCACCATCAGTGAGTCAGGCGCCCAGTGGACCCAGTACTTC.

The genes are TRBV7-9 and TRBJ2-7, with 7 bases lining up with TRBD2. The CDR3 has 16 amino acids. The germline CDR1 and CDR2 sequences are SEHNR and FQNEAQ (reference sequence). With V trimmed by 5 bases and J by 0 bases, 10 bases remained unmatched. CDR3 sequence reads: CASSPELAALSYEQYF. In nucleotides, the CDR3 is TGTGCCAGCAGCCCGGAGCTAGCGGCTCTCTCCTACGAGCAGTACTTC.

This clonotype has ten or more counts. In DNA, the CDR3 is TGTGCCACCAGCAGAGAAGGAGCAGATACGCAGTATTTT. It yields the protein CATSREGADTQYF. J is TRBJ2-3 and V is TRBV15; D remains unclear. The germline gives CDR1 LNHNV, CDR2 YYDKDF (reference sequence). V lost 0 bases and J lost 4, with 5 bases in between. The CDR3 sequence is 13 residues long.

This clonotype was counted many times. The gene calls are TRBV15 and TRBJ2-7, with D unclear. CDR3 length: 13 residues. Trimming left V 3 bases short and J 3 bases short, with 9 bases between. The V gene's germline CDR1 is LNHNV and CDR2 YYDKDF (reference sequence). This CDR3 is CATSSFSDYEQYF. The CDR3 DNA is TGTGCCACCAGCAGTTTTTCGGACTACGAGCAGTACTTC.

With respect to this clonotype: Sequence at one end of the junction differs from germline and may be a read error. The chain uses TRBV10-3 and TRBJ1-2; possible D gene TRBD1, 6 bases. CDR3 length equals 12 residues. Germline V CDR1 and CDR2: ENHRY, SYGVKD. The chain's CDR3 is CASSGVAGASTF. Here the CDR3 DNA reads TGTGCCAGCAGTGGGGTAGCGGGGGCCTCCACCTTC.